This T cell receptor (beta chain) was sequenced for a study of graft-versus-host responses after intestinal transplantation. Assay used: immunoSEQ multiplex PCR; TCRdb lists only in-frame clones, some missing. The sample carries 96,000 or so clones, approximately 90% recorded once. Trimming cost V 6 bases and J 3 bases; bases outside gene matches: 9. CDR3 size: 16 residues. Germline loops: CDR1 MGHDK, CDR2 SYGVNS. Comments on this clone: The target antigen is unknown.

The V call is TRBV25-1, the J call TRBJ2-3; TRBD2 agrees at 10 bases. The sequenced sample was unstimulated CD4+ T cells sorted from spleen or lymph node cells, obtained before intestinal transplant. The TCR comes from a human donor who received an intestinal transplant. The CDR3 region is CASSKNLAGATDTQYF. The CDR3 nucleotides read TGTGCCAGCAGCAAGAACCTAGCGGGAGCAACAGATACGCAGTATTTT.